This T cell receptor (beta chain) stems from a study of Ad26.COV2.S vaccination and SARS-CoV-2 variants. As for treatment: 15 to 20 received Ad26.COV2.S at low or high dose, single or two shots; 5 received placebo; per-sample allocation not given. The samples were gathered on day 63 after the first injection of vaccine or placebo. Repertoires were generated with immunoSEQ multiplex PCR, while TCRdb's copy carries only in-frame clones and drops some. This table holds some 460,000 clones, approximately 90% found once. This clone was counted a single time. The CDR3 contains 14 residues. Trimming cost V 6 bases and J 7 bases; bases outside gene matches: 5. The germline V gene has CDR1 MDHEN and CDR2 SYDVKM.

The source is a person between 18 and 65 years old who received the Ad26.COV2.S COVID-19 vaccine or a placebo. This chain connects TRBV28 to TRBJ2-1; 11 nucleotides align to TRBD2. Sequencing used peripheral blood, obtained in a trial of Ad26.COV2.S vaccine versus placebo. CDR3 sequence reads: CASSLAGGTNEQFF. The CDR3 DNA sequence: TGTGCCAGCAGCCTAGCGGGAGGCACAAATGAGCAGTTCTTC.